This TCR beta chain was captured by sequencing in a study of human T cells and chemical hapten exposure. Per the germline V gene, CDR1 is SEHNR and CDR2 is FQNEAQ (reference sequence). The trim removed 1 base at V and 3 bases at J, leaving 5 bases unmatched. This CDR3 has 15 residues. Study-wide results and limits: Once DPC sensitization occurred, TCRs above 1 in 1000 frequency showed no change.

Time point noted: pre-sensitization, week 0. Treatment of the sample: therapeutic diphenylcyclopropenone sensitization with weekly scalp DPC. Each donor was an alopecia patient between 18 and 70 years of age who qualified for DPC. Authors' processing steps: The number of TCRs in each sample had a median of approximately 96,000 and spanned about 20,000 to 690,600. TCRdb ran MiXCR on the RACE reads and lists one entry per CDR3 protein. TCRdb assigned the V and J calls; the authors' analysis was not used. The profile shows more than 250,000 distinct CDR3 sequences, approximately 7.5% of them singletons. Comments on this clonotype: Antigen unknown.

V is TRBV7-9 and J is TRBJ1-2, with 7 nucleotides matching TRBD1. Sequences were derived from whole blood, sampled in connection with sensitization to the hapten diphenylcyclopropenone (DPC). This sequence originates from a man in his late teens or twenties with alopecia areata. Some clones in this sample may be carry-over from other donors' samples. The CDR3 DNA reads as TGTGCCAGCAGCTTAGAAGATCAGGGGGACTATGGCTACACCTTC. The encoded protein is CASSLEDQGDYGYTF.